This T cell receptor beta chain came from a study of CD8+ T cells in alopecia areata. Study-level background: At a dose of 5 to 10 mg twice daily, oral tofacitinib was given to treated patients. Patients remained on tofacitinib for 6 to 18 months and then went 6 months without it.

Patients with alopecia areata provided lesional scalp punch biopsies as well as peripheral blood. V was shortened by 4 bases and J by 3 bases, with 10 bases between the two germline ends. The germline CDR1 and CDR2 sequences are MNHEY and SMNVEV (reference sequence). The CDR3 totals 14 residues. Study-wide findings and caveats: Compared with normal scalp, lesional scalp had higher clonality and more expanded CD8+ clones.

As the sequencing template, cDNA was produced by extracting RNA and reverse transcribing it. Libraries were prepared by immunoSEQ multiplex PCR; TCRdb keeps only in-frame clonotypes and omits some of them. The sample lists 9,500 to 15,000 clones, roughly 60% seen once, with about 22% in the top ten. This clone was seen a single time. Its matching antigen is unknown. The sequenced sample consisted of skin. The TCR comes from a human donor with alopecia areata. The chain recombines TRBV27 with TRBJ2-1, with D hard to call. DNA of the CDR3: TGTGCCAGCAGTTCCCGCGTCAGCTACAATGAGCAGTTCTTC. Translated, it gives CASSSRVSYNEQFF.